What follows are 7 T cell receptor beta chains derived from one specimen sequenced in a study of T cells in Graves' hyperthyroidism and ophthalmopathy. Amplification of TCR beta CDR3 regions used RNA as the template. Primed by the HTBI set, a first-round RT-PCR was run on the TCR CDR3. TCRdb reprocessed the multiplex PCR reads via MiXCR and lists one record per CDR3 protein. The table lists hundreds of thousands of distinct CDR3 sequences, around 15% of them singletons. Sequencing was performed on blood. The receptors were gathered from a woman younger than 35 with Graves' hyperthyroidism.

CDR3 sequence: CASGLVTPETQYF. DNA of the CDR3: TGTGCCAGCGGCTTAGTAACCCCGGAGACCCAGTACTTC. The chain couples TRBV28 to TRBJ2-5; D is unresolved. CDR1 and CDR2 (germline): MDHEN, SYDVKM. V dropped 8 bases and J dropped 5 bases, with 15 bases sitting between them. This CDR3 has 13 residues.

This clonotype was detected ten times or more. This sequence joins TRBV6-1 and TRBJ2-2; D may match TRBD1 or TRBD2 (5 bases each). Germline loops: CDR1 MNHNS, CDR2 SASEGT. There are 17 residues in the CDR3. Trimming left V 6 bases short and J 4 bases short, with 21 bases between. CDR3 DNA sequence: TGTGCCAGCAGCCCCAGAATGTACGGGACGGTCACCGGGGAGCTGTTTTTT. Residues: CASSPRMYGTVTGELFF.

This sequence joins TRBV5-4 and TRBJ2-2; D is unresolved. The V gene lost 3 bases and the J gene lost 7 bases, with 7 bases spanning the gap. The CDR3 spans 12 residues. Germline V gene sequence: CDR1 SGHNT, CDR2 YYREEE (reference sequence). CDR3 DNA sequence: TGTGCCAGCAGCTCAGTGGACGGGGAGCTGTTTTTT. This sequence encodes CASSSVDGELFF.

This clonotype occurred a few times. The V and J genes are TRBV20-1 and TRBJ2-4; 14 bases fit TRBD2. The germline gives CDR1 DFQATT, CDR2 SNEGSKA (reference sequence). This CDR3 comprises 22 residues. V trimming: 4 bases; J trimming: 0 bases; junction bases outside the gene matches: 20. The CDR3 nucleotides are TGCAGTGCTAAGAGTAGACTAGCGGGAGGGTGGGGGTTTCTGGTAGCCAAAAACATTCAGTACTTC. This sequence encodes CSAKSRLAGGWGFLVAKNIQYF.

This clonotype has ten or more counts. The chain is built from TRBV6-2 or TRBV6-3 and TRBJ1-2; D unresolved. Germline lookup yields CDR1 MNHEY and CDR2 SVGEGT. V was trimmed by 2 bases and J by 4 bases, leaving 14 bases between them. The CDR3 is 15 amino acids. CDR3 DNA: TGTGCCAGCAGTTACATCAACCTAGACCGCTATGGCTACACCTTC. Amino acid sequence: CASSYINLDRYGYTF.

The rearrangement links TRBV7-9 to TRBJ1-1, with D unclear. CDR3 length equals 15 residues. The germline gives CDR1 SEHNR, CDR2 FQNEAQ (reference sequence). The ends were cut back, 5 bases at V and 5 bases at J, with 18 bases in the middle. Written as DNA, the CDR3 is TGTGCCAGCAGCCTATTCCTATCGGGGTTAACTGAAGCTTTCTTT. Translated, it gives CASSLFLSGLTEAFF.

At least ten counts were recorded for this clonotype. The J gene is TRBJ1-2, the V gene TRBV20-1; 7 bases match TRBD1. The junction had 6 bases not matched to a gene; V was cut back by 4 bases and J by 7 bases. This CDR3 region has 12 residues. The germline CDR1 and CDR2 sequences are DFQATT and SNEGSKA (reference sequence). CDR3 sequence reads: CSAIPDRFGYTF. CDR3 DNA sequence: TGCAGTGCTATCCCGGACAGGTTTGGCTACACCTTC.